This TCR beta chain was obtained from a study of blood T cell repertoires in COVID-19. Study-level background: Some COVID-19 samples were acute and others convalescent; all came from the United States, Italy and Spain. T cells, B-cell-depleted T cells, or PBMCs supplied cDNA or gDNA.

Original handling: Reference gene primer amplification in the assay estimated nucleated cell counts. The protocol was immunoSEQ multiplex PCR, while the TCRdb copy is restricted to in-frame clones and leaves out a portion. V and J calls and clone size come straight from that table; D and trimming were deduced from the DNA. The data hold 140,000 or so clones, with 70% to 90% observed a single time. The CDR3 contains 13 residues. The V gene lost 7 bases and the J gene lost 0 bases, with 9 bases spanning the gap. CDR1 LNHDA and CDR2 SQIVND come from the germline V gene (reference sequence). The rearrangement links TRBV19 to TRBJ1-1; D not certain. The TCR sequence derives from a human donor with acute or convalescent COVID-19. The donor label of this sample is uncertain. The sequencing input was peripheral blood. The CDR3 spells CASNIRMNTEAFF. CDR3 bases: TGTGCCAGTAACATCCGAATGAACACTGAAGCTTTCTTT.